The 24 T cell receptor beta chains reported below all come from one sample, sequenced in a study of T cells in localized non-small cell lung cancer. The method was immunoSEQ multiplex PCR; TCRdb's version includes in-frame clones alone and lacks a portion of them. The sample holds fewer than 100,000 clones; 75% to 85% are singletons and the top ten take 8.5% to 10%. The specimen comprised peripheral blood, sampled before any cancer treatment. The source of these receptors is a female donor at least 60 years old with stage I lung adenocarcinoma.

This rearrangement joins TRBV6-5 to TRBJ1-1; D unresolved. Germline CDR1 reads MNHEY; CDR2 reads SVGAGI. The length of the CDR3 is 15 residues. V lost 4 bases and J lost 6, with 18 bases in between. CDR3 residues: CASSWESGAGSEAFF. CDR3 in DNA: TGTGCCAGCAGTTGGGAGTCGGGAGCCGGCTCTGAAGCTTTCTTT.

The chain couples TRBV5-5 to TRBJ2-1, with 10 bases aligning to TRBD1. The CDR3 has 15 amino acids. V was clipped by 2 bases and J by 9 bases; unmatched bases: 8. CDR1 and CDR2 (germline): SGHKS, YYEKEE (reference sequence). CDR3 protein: CASSLPGTGAAEQFF. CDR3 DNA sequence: TGTGCCAGCAGCTTACCCGGGACAGGGGCAGCTGAGCAGTTCTTC.

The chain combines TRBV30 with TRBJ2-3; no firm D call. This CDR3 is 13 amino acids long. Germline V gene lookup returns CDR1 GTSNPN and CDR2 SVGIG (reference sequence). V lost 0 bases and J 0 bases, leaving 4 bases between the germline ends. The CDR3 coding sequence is TGTGCCTGGAGTGTACGGAGCACAGATACGCAGTATTTT. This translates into CAWSVRSTDTQYF.

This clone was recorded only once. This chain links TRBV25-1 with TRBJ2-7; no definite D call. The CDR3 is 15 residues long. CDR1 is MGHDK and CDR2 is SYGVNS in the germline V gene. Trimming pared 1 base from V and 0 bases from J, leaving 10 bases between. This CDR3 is CASSEWLGLSYEQYF. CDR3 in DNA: TGTGCCAGCAGTGAATGGTTAGGCCTCTCCTACGAGCAGTACTTC.

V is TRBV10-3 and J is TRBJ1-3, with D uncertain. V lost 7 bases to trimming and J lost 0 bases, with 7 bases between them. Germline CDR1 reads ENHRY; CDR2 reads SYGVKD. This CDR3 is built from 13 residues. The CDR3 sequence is CAIKESSGNTIYF. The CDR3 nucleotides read TGTGCCATCAAGGAGAGCTCTGGAAACACCATATATTTT.

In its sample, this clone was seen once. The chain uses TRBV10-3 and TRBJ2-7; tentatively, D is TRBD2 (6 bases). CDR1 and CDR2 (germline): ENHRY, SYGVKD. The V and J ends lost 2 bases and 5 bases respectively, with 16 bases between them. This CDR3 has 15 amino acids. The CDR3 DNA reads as TGTGCCATCAGTGAGGCGGGCGGGGCCCGCCACGAGCAGTACTTC. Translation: CAISEAGGARHEQYF.

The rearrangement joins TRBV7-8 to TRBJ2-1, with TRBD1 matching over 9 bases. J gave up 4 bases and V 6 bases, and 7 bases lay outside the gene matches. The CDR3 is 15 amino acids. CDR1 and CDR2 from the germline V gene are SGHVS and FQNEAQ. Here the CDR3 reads CASRSDRGFYNEQFF. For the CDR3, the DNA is TGTGCCAGCAGGTCCGACAGGGGGTTTTACAATGAGCAGTTCTTC.

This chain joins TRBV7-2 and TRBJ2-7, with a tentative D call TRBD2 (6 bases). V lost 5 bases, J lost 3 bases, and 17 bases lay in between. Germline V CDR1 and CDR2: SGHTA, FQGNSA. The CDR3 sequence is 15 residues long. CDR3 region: CASSPGGGGYYEQYF. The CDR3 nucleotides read TGTGCCAGCAGCCCCGGGGGAGGAGGCTACTACGAGCAGTACTTC.

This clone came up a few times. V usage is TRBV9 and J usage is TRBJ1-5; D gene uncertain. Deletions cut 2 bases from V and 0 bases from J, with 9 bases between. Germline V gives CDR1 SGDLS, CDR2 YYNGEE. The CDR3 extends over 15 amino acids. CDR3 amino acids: CASSVDGNSNQPQHF. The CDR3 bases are TGTGCCAGCAGCGTCGACGGGAATAGCAATCAGCCCCAGCATTTT.

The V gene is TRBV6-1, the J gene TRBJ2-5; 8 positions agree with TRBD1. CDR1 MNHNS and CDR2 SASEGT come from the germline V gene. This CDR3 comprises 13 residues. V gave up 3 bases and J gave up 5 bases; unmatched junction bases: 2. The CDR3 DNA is TGTGCCAGCAGTGATCGGGACAGGGAGACCCAGTACTTC. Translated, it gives CASSDRDRETQYF.

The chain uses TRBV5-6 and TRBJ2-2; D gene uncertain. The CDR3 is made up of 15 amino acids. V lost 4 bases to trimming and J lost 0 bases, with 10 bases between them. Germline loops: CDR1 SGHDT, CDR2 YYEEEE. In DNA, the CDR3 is TGTGCCAGCAGCCTTGTAGTCCCGAACACCGGGGAGCTGTTTTTT. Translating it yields CASSLVVPNTGELFF.

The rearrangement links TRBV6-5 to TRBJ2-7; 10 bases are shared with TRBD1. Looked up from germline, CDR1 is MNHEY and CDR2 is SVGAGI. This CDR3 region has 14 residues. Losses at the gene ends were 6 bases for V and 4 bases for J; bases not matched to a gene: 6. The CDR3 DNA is TGTGCCAGCAGCTCGGGACAGGGGTGGTACGAGCAGTACTTC. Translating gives CASSSGQGWYEQYF.

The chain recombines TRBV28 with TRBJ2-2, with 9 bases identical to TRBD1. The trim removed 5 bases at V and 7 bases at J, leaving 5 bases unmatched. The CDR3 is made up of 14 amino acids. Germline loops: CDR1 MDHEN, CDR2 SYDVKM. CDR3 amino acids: CASSEQGAVGELFF. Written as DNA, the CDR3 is TGTGCCAGCAGTGAACAGGGGGCCGTCGGGGAGCTGTTTTTT.

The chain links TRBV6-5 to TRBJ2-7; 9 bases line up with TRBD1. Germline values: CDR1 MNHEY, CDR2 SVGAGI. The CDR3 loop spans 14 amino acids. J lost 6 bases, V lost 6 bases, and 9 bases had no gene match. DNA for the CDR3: TGTGCCAGCAGAAATCCGGGACAGGGAGGCGAGCAGTACTTC. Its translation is CASRNPGQGGEQYF.

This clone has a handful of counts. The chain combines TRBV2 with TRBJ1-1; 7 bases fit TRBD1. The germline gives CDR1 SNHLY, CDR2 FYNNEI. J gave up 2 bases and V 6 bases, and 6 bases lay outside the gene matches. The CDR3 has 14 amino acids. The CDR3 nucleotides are TGTGCCAGCAGAACTCAGGGGGATAACACTGAAGCTTTCTTT. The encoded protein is CASRTQGDNTEAFF.

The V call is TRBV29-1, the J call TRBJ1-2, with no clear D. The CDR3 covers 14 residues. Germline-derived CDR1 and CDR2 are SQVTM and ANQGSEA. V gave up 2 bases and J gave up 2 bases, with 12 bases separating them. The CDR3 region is CSVEKNGLNYGYTF. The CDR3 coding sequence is TGCAGCGTTGAAAAAAACGGACTAAACTATGGCTACACCTTC. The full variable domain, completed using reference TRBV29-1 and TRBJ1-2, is SAVISQKPSRDICQRGTSLTIQCQVDSQVTMMFWYRQQPGQSLTLIATANQGSEATYESGFVIDKFPISRPNLTFSTLTVSNMSPEDSSIYLCSVEKNGLNYGYTFGSGTRLTVV.

Here the CDR3 DNA reads TGCGCCAGCAGCTTGGGACTAGCGCCTAGCTCCTACGAGCAGTACTTC. Translation: CASSLGLAPSSYEQYF. The chain couples TRBV5-1 to TRBJ2-7; 8 bases map to TRBD2. Germline assignment: CDR1 SGHRS and CDR2 YFSETQ. V lost 0 bases and J lost 0; bases outside the gene matches: 5. The length of the CDR3 is 16 residues.

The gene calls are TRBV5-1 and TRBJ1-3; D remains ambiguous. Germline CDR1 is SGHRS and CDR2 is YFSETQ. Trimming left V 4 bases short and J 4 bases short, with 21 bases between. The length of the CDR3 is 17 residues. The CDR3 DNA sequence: TGCGCCAGCAGCCCTCTCGGTCTCGCCTGGGCGGGAAACACCATATATTTT. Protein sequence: CASSPLGLAWAGNTIYF.

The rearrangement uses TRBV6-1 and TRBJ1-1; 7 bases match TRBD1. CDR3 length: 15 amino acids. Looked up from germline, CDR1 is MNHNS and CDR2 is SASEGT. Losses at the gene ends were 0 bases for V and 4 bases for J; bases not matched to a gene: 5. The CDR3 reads CASSEAPQGVTEAFF. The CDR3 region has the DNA TGTGCCAGCAGTGAAGCGCCGCAGGGGGTCACTGAAGCTTTCTTT.

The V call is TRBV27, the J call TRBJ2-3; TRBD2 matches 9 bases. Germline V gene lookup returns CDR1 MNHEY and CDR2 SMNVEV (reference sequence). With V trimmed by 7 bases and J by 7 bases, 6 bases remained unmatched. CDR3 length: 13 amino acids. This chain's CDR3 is CASKAGGPYTQYF. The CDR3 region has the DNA TGTGCCAGCAAGGCGGGAGGGCCCTATACGCAGTATTTT.

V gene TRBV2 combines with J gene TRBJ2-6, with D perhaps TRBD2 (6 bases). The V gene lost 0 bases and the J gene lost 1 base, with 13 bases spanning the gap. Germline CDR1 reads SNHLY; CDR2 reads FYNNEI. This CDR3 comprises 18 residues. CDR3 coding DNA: TGTGCCAGCAGTGAAGCTGAGGCGGGGCAGTCTGGGGCCAACGTCCTGACTTTC. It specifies CASSEAEAGQSGANVLTF.

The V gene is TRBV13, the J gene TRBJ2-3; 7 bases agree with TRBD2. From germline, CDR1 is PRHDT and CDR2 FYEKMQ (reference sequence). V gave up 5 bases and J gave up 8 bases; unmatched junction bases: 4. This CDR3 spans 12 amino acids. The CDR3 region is CASSQWGGTQYF. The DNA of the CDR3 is TGTGCCAGCAGCCAATGGGGGGGTACGCAGTATTTT.

The CDR3 DNA is TGCGCCAGCAGCTCCGCGGGACAGGGATCTGGAAACACCATATATTTT. Translating it yields CASSSAGQGSGNTIYF. The genes are TRBV5-1 and TRBJ1-3; 9 nucleotides line up with TRBD1. CDR3 length equals 16 residues. With 3 bases clipped from V and 1 base from J, the junction kept 5 bases outside the gene matches. The germline V gene encodes CDR1 SGHRS and CDR2 YFSETQ.

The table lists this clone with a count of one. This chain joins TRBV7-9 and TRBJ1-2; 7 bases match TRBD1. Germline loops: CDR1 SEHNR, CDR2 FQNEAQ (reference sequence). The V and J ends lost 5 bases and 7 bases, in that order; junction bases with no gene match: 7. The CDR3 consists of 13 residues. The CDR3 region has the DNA TGTGCCAGCAGCGTCGGGACAGCAGTTGGCTACACCTTC. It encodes CASSVGTAVGYTF.